These T cell receptor beta chains were read from a single sample in a study of a mutant IDH1 vaccine in newly diagnosed glioma. TCRdb's copy holds only in-frame clones and misses some; the assay was immunoSEQ multiplex PCR. The table records some 64,000 clones, around 85% of them present only once. Their target antigens are unknown. Sequenced material: PBMCs, taken from a glioma patient whose treatment included an IDH1 peptide vaccine. Receptor source: a woman aged 50 to 60 with glioma. CDR3s include the opening cysteine and the closing phenylalanine or tryptophan. Fields, in order: J gene, clone size, V gene, D gene, CDR3 protein, CDR3 DNA. D genes are given only for firm matches. Rows give clone size only sometimes, using once, few, many, or a class for an expanded clone.

j_call: TRBJ2-4; clone_size: -; v_call: TRBV10-1; d_call: TRBD1; cdr3_aa: CASSEGTGESLAKNIQYF; cdr3_nt: TGCGCCAGCAGTGAAGGGACAGGCGAGTCCCTAGCCAAAAACATTCAGTACTTC
j_call: TRBJ1-2; clone_size: -; v_call: TRBV30; d_call: -; cdr3_aa: CAWRGFYGYTF; cdr3_nt: TGTGCCTGGAGGGGATTCTATGGCTACACCTTC
j_call: TRBJ2-2; clone_size: -; v_call: TRBV7-2; d_call: -; cdr3_aa: CASSLGTTNTGELFF; cdr3_nt: TGTGCCAGCAGCTTAGGAACTACGAACACCGGGGAGCTGTTTTTT
j_call: TRBJ1-3; clone_size: once; v_call: TRBV19; d_call: TRBD1; cdr3_aa: CASSTPPGQGVFGRNTIYF; cdr3_nt: TGTGCCAGTAGTACCCCTCCGGGACAGGGAGTTTTTGGTAGAAACACCATATATTTT
j_call: TRBJ2-4; clone_size: -; v_call: TRBV7-5; d_call: -; cdr3_aa: CARSLGPDEAKNIQYF; cdr3_nt: TGTGCCAGAAGCTTAGGGCCAGATGAGGCCAAAAACATTCAGTACTTC
j_call: TRBJ1-1; clone_size: few; v_call: TRBV5-1; d_call: -; cdr3_aa: CASSLDEGLNTEAFF; cdr3_nt: TGCGCCAGCAGCTTGGATGAGGGCCTGAACACTGAAGCTTTCTTT
j_call: TRBJ1-1; clone_size: few; v_call: TRBV30; d_call: -; cdr3_aa: CAWSDGKGGTEAFF; cdr3_nt: TGTGCCTGGAGTGACGGCAAGGGGGGGACTGAAGCTTTCTTT
j_call: TRBJ1-1; clone_size: -; v_call: TRBV30; d_call: -; cdr3_aa: CALSRQPTAEAFF; cdr3_nt: TGTGCCTTGTCGAGACAGCCCACAGCTGAAGCTTTCTTT
j_call: TRBJ1-1; clone_size: -; v_call: TRBV6-1; d_call: -; cdr3_aa: CASSTHNRAAEAFF; cdr3_nt: TGTGCCAGCAGTACCCACAACAGGGCCGCTGAAGCTTTCTTT
j_call: TRBJ2-7; clone_size: -; v_call: TRBV19; d_call: TRBD2; cdr3_aa: CASSILAGGYEQYF; cdr3_nt: TGTGCCAGTAGTATTCTAGCGGGGGGCTACGAGCAGTACTTC
j_call: TRBJ1-1; clone_size: -; v_call: TRBV7-2; d_call: TRBD1; cdr3_aa: CASSSRTGGYTEAFF; cdr3_nt: TGTGCCAGCAGCTCGCGGACAGGGGGTTATACTGAAGCTTTCTTT
j_call: TRBJ2-1; clone_size: -; v_call: TRBV5-4; d_call: TRBD1; cdr3_aa: CASSLNGRGRNEQFF; cdr3_nt: TGTGCCAGCAGCTTAAATGGCAGGGGGCGGAATGAGCAGTTCTTC
j_call: TRBJ2-1; clone_size: -; v_call: TRBV11-3; d_call: -; cdr3_aa: CASSPSAGGNWEQFF; cdr3_nt: TGTGCCAGCAGCCCTTCGGCAGGGGGGAATTGGGAGCAGTTCTTC
j_call: TRBJ2-2; clone_size: -; v_call: TRBV5-1; d_call: -; cdr3_aa: CASSSREADTGELFF; cdr3_nt: TGCGCCAGCAGCTCCAGGGAAGCAGACACCGGGGAGCTGTTTTTT
j_call: TRBJ1-2; clone_size: -; v_call: TRBV4-1; d_call: -; cdr3_aa: CASSQDPPDLNGYTF; cdr3_nt: TGCGCCAGCAGCCAAGATCCCCCGGACTTGAATGGCTACACCTTC
j_call: TRBJ2-1; clone_size: -; v_call: TRBV5-4; d_call: -; cdr3_aa: CASSLEGKTYNEQFF; cdr3_nt: TGTGCCAGCAGCTTGGAGGGGAAGACCTACAATGAGCAGTTCTTC
j_call: TRBJ1-3; clone_size: once; v_call: TRBV7-9; d_call: -; cdr3_aa: CASSSTDRSSGNTIYF; cdr3_nt: TGTGCCAGCAGCTCAACCGACAGGAGCTCTGGAAACACCATATATTTT
j_call: TRBJ1-1; clone_size: -; v_call: TRBV6-5; d_call: -; cdr3_aa: CASSRRWSTEAFF; cdr3_nt: TGTGCCAGCAGCCGAAGATGGAGCACTGAAGCTTTCTTT
j_call: TRBJ1-1; clone_size: -; v_call: TRBV27; d_call: -; cdr3_aa: CASYPLGGRTEAFF; cdr3_nt: TGTGCCAGCTATCCCTTGGGGGGAAGGACTGAAGCTTTCTTT
j_call: TRBJ1-6; clone_size: -; v_call: TRBV4-1; d_call: -; cdr3_aa: CASSQDRSGNSPLHF; cdr3_nt: TGCGCCAGCAGCCAGGATAGAAGCGGTAATTCACCCCTCCACTTT
j_call: TRBJ2-3; clone_size: -; v_call: TRBV6-4; d_call: TRBD2; cdr3_aa: CASSDSSGGTDTQYF; cdr3_nt: TGTGCCAGCAGTGACTCTAGCGGGGGCACAGATACGCAGTATTTT
j_call: TRBJ1-1; clone_size: -; v_call: TRBV5-1; d_call: -; cdr3_aa: CASSAGGGYTEAFF; cdr3_nt: TGCGCCAGCAGCGCGGGTGGGGGTTACACTGAAGCTTTCTTT
j_call: TRBJ1-1; clone_size: -; v_call: TRBV5-1; d_call: TRBD1; cdr3_aa: CASSLGQGGTEAFF; cdr3_nt: TGCGCCAGCAGCTTGGGACAGGGTGGCACTGAAGCTTTCTTT
j_call: TRBJ1-2; clone_size: -; v_call: TRBV4-3; d_call: TRBD1; cdr3_aa: CASSRTGQGGGYTF; cdr3_nt: TGCGCCAGCAGCCGCACGGGACAGGGCGGGGGCTACACCTTC
j_call: TRBJ1-1; clone_size: -; v_call: TRBV5-3; d_call: -; cdr3_aa: CARNPQKAFF; cdr3_nt: TGTGCCAGAAACCCTCAGAAAGCTTTCTTT
j_call: TRBJ2-7; clone_size: -; v_call: TRBV11-2; d_call: TRBD2; cdr3_aa: CASSILAGVWEQYF; cdr3_nt: TGTGCCAGCAGCATACTAGCGGGGGTTTGGGAGCAGTACTTC
j_call: TRBJ1-1; clone_size: -; v_call: TRBV27; d_call: -; cdr3_aa: CASSLFQRNTEAFF; cdr3_nt: TGTGCCAGCAGTTTATTTCAAAGAAACACTGAAGCTTTCTTT
j_call: TRBJ2-5; clone_size: -; v_call: TRBV14; d_call: -; cdr3_aa: CASSQGVVETQYF; cdr3_nt: TGTGCCAGCAGCCAAGGGGTAGTCGAGACCCAGTACTTC
j_call: TRBJ1-1; clone_size: -; v_call: TRBV19; d_call: TRBD1; cdr3_aa: CASRLGQLNTEAFF; cdr3_nt: TGTGCCAGTAGGTTGGGACAGCTGAACACTGAAGCTTTCTTT
j_call: TRBJ2-1; clone_size: -; v_call: TRBV9; d_call: TRBD1; cdr3_aa: CASSFTGGVDEQFF; cdr3_nt: TGTGCCAGCAGCTTCACAGGGGGCGTAGATGAGCAGTTCTTC
j_call: TRBJ2-4; clone_size: -; v_call: TRBV5-6; d_call: -; cdr3_aa: CASGKQGVSKNIQYF; cdr3_nt: TGTGCCAGCGGAAAACAGGGAGTTTCCAAAAACATTCAGTACTTC
j_call: TRBJ2-7; clone_size: -; v_call: TRBV9; d_call: TRBD1; cdr3_aa: CASSPTGQGFYEQYF; cdr3_nt: TGTGCCAGCAGCCCGACGGGACAGGGGTTCTACGAGCAGTACTTC
j_call: TRBJ2-1; clone_size: -; v_call: TRBV6-6; d_call: -; cdr3_aa: CASSYVRRSSYNEQFF; cdr3_nt: TGTGCCAGCAGTTACGTGAGGAGAAGCTCCTACAATGAGCAGTTCTTC
j_call: TRBJ2-6; clone_size: -; v_call: TRBV28; d_call: -; cdr3_aa: CASSSSGKAAGANVLTF; cdr3_nt: TGTGCCAGCAGTTCATCGGGGAAGGCGGCTGGGGCCAACGTCCTGACTTTC